This T cell receptor (beta chain) appears in the sequencing data of a study of T cell responses to AZD1222 COVID-19 vaccine. Looking at the study overall: Second-dose timings of about 4 or about 12 weeks were pooled.

Study-level results: There were vaccine-associated CD4 TCRs across spike, dominant at 160-218 and 743-854. After the peak T cell response, and only then, were repertoires sampled.

Generated by immunoSEQ multiplex PCR, the TCRdb table keeps only in-frame clones and is missing some. Among around 200,000 clones, 88% were seen once, and the ten largest hold approximately 0.49%. The germline CDR1 and CDR2 sequences are ENHRY and SYGVKD. V was pared by 5 bases and J by 0 bases, with 1 base of the junction left unmatched. This CDR3 contains 15 residues. With respect to this clone: Its target is not known.

The chain employs TRBV10-3 and TRBJ2-3; 11 nucleotides match TRBD2. The input for sequencing was peripheral blood, taken on day 0 of AZD1222 vaccination. The sequence was collected from an adult in good health. DNA of the CDR3: TGTGCCATCAGTTTAGCGGGAGGGAGCACAGATACGCAGTATTTT. Amino acids: CAISLAGGSTDTQYF.